The clone carrying this T cell receptor beta chain appeared once. The CDR3 is 13 amino acids. With 8 bases clipped from V and 5 bases from J, the junction kept 4 bases outside the gene matches. Germline values: CDR1 SNHLY, CDR2 FYNNEI. These data come from a study of shared clonotypes between healthy human individuals. Study background: Used for every donor were three CD4 naive, three CD4 memory, two CD8 naive and one CD8 memory plate.

Genomic DNA per cell subset filled all wells of several immunoSEQ plates. Data came from immunoSEQ multiplex PCR; TCRdb stores just in-frame clones and leaves some out. This repertoire shows approximately 330,000 clones, 73% found once; its top ten account for 10%. The source material was memory CD4+ T cells sorted from blood. Indicated subset: CD45RA-negative fraction. This TCR was recovered from a man aged 25-45 years in good health. The chain couples TRBV2 to TRBJ1-4, with 8 positions matching TRBD1. The DNA of the CDR3 is TGTGCCAGCCAGGGACAGGTGAATGAAAAACTGTTTTTT. It specifies CASQGQVNEKLFF.